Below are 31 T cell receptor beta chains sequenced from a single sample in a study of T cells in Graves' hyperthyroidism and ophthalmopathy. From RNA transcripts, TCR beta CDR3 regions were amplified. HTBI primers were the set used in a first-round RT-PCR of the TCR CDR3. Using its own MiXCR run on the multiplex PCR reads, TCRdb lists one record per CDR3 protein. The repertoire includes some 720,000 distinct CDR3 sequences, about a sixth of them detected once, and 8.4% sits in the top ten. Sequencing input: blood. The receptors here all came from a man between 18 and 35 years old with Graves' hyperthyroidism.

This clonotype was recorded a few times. CDR3 DNA: TGTGCCAGTAGTCTCTCCGTTGGGCGGGAGCTCACAGATACGCAGTATTTT. This translates into CASSLSVGRELTDTQYF. The chain has TRBV19 and TRBJ2-3; 7 bases fit TRBD2. The CDR3 is 17 amino acids. Germline assignment: CDR1 LNHDA and CDR2 SQIVND (reference sequence). V was pared by 5 bases and J by 2 bases, with 13 bases of the junction left unmatched. Full variable domain (outside the CDR3, taken from reference TRBV19 and TRBJ2-3): DGGITQSPKYLFRKEGQNVTLSCEQNLNHDAMYWYRQDPGQGLRLIYYSQIVNDFQKGDIAEGYSVSREKKESFPLTVTSAQKNPTAFYLCASSLSVGRELTDTQYFGPGTRLTVL.

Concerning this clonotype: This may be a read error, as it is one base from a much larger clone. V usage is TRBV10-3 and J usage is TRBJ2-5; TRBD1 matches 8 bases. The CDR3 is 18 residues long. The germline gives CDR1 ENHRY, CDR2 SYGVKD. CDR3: CAISESMDRVKWKEAQYF. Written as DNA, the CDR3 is TGTGCCATCAGTGAGTCGATGGACAGGGTTAAATGGAAAGAGGCCCAGTACTTC.

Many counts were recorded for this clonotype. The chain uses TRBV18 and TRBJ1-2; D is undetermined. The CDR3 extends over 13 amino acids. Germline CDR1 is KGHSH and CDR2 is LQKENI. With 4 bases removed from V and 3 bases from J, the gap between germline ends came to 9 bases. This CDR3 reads CASSHGGDYGYTF. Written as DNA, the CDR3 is TGTGCCAGCTCACATGGCGGTGACTATGGCTACACCTTC.

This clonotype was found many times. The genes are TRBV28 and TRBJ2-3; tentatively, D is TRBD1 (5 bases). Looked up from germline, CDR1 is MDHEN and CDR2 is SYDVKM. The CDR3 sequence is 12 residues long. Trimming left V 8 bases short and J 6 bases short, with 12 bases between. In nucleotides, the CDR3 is TGTGCCAGCTTAGGGGTGCTGGATACGCAGTATTTT. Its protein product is CASLGVLDTQYF.

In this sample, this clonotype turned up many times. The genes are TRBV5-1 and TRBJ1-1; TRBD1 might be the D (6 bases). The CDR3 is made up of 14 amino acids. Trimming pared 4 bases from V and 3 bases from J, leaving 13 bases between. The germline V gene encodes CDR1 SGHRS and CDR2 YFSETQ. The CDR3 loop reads CASSLTGQDTEAFF. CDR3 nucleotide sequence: TGCGCCAGCAGCCTGACAGGTCAAGACACTGAAGCTTTCTTT.

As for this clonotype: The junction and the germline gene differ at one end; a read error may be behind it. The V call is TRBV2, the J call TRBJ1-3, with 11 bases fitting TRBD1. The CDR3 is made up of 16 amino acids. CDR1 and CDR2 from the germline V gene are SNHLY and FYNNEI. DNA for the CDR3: TGTGCCGGCAGCGGACAGGGGGCTGACTCTGGAAACACCATATATTTT. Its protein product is CAGSGQGADSGNTIYF. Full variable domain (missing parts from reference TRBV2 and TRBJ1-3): EPEVTQTPSHQVTQMGQEVILRCVPISNHLYFYWYRQILGQKVEFLVSFYNNEISEKSEIFDDQFSVERPDGSNFTLKIRSTKLEDSAMYFCAGSGQGADSGNTIYFGEGSWLTVV.

The chain's CDR3 is CASSPPNIGSRETQYF. The CDR3 DNA reads TGTGCCAGCAGCCCTCCTAATATCGGGAGTCGGGAGACCCAGTACTTC. The chain recombines TRBV13 with TRBJ2-5, with D perhaps matching TRBD2 (6 bases). The length of the CDR3 is 16 residues. Deletions cut 5 bases from V and 5 bases from J, with 21 bases between. Germline CDR1 and CDR2: PRHDT and FYEKMQ (reference sequence).

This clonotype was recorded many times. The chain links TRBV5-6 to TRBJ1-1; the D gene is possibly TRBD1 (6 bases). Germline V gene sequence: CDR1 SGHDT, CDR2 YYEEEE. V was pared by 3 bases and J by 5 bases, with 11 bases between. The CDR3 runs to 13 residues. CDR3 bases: TGTGCCAGCAGCTGGCAAGGGGGAACTGAAGCTTTCTTT. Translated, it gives CASSWQGGTEAFF.

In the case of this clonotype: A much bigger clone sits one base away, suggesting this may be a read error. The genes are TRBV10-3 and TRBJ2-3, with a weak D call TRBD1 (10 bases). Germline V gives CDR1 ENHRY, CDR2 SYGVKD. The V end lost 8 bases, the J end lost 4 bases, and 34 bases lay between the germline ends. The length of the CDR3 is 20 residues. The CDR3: CAIEPGTGVRREGRPDTQYF. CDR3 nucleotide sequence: TGTGCCATCGAGCCCGGGACAGGGGTTCGGCGGGAGGGGAGGCCAGATACGCAGTATTTT.

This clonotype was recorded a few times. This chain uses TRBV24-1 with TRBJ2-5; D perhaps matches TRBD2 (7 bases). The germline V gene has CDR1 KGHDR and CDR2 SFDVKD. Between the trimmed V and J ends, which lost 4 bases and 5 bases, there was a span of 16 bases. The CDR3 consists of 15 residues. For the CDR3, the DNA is TGTGCCACCAGTGAAAGGGGGGGGCGCGGTGAGACCCAGTACTTC. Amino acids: CATSERGGRGETQYF.

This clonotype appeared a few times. The CDR3 spells CASSYSGGPANEQFF. CDR3 sequence (DNA): TGTGCCAGCAGTTACTCCGGAGGGCCAGCGAATGAGCAGTTCTTC. The chain uses TRBV6-5 and TRBJ2-1; TRBD2 might be the D (6 bases). The germline CDR1 and CDR2 sequences are MNHEY and SVGAGI. This CDR3 region has 15 residues. The ends were cut back, 0 bases at V and 7 bases at J, with 13 bases in the middle.

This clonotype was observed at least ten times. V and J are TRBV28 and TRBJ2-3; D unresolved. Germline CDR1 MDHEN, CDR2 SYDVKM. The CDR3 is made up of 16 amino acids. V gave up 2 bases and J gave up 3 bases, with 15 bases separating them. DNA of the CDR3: TGTGCCAGCAGTTTAGGGTTGGGCGGTGGGACAGATACGCAGTATTTT. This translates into CASSLGLGGGTDTQYF.

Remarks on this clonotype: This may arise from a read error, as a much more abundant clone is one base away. CDR3 protein: CASSLGISNTEAFF. CDR3 nucleotides: TGTGCCAGCAGCCTCGGGATATCGAACACTGAAGCTTTCTTT. The rearrangement uses TRBV7-9 and TRBJ1-1; no firm D call. Between the trimmed V and J ends, which lost 5 bases and 1 base, there was a span of 11 bases. The V gene's germline CDR1 is SEHNR and CDR2 FQNEAQ (reference sequence). The CDR3 has 14 residues.

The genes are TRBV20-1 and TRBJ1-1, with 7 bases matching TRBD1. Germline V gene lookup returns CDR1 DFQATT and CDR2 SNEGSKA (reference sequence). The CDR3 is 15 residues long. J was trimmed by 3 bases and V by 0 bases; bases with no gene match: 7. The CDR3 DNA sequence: TGCAGTGCTAGAGATCCAAGACAGGGATACACTGAAGCTTTCTTT. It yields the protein CSARDPRQGYTEAFF.

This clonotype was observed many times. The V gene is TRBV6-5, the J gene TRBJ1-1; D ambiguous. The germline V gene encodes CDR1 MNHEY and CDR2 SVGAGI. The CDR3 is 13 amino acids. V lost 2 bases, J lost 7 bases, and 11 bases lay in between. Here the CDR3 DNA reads TGTGCCAGCAGTTACCAACGGCGCAGTGAAGCTTTCTTT. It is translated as CASSYQRRSEAFF.

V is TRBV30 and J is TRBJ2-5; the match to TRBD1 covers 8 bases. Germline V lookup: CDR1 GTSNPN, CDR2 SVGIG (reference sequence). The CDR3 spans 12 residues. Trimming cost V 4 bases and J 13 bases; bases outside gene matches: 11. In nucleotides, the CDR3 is TGTGCCTGGACCGTGTCAGGGGGCGTAGTGTACTTC. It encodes CAWTVSGGVVYF.

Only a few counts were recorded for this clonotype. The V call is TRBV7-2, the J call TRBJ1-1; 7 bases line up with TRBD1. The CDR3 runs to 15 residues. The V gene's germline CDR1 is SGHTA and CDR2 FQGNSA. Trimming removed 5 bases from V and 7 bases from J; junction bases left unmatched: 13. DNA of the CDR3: TGTGCCAGCAGCAAAATAGGGGGCGACGCTGATGAAGCTTTCTTT. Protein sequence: CASSKIGGDADEAFF.

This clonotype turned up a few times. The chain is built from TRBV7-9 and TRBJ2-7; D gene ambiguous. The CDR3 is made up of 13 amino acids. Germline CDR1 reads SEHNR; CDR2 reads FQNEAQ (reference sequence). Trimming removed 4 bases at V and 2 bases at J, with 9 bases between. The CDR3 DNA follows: TGTGCCAGCAGCTCCACAGAAGCCTACGAGCAGTACTTC. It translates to CASSSTEAYEQYF.

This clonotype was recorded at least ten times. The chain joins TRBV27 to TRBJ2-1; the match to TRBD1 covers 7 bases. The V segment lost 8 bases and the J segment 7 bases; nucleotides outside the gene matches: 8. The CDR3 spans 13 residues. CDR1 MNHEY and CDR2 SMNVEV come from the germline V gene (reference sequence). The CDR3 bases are TGTGCCAGCCGAAGACAGGGTGGAAATGAGCAGTTCTTC. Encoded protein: CASRRQGGNEQFF.

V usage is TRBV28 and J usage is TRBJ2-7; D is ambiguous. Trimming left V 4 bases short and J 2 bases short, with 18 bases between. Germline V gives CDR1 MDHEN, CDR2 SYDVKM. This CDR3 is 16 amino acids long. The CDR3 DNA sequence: TGTGCCAGCAGTTCCTCAGTTAGGTCCGCGACCTACGAGCAGTACTTC. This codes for CASSSSVRSATYEQYF.

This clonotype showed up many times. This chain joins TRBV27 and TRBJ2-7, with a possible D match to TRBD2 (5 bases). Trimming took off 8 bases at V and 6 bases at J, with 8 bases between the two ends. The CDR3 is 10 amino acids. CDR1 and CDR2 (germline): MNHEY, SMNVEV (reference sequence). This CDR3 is CASRDSEQYF. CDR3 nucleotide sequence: TGTGCCAGCCGGGATTCCGAGCAGTACTTC.

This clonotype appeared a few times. CDR3 in DNA: TGCGCCAGCAGCTTGGAAGCGGGGGGCGGGGCCAACGTCCTGACTTTC. Translated: CASSLEAGGGANVLTF. This chain connects TRBV5-1 to TRBJ2-6; 9 bases map to TRBD2. CDR3 length: 16 residues. Germline assignment: CDR1 SGHRS and CDR2 YFSETQ. The V and J ends lost 0 bases and 4 bases, in that order; junction bases with no gene match: 2.

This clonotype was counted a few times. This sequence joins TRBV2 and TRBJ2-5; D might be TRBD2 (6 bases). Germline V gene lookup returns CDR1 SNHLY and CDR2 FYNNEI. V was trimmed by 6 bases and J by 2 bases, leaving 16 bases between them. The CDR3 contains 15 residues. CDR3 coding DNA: TGTGCCAGCAGCCCCGGGAGCCAGTATCAAGAGACCCAGTACTTC. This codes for CASSPGSQYQETQYF.

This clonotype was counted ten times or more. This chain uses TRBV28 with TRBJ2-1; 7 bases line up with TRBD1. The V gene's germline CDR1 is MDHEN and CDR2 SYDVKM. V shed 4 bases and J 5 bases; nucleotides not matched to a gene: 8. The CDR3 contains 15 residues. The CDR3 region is CASSWTGSGDNEQFF. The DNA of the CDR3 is TGTGCCAGCAGTTGGACAGGCTCCGGGGACAATGAGCAGTTCTTC.

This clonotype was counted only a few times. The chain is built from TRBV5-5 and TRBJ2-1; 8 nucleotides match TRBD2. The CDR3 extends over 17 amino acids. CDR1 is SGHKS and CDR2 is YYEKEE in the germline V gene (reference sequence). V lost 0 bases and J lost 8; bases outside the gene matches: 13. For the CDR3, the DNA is TGTGCCAGCAGCTTGGAAGGCGGGAGGTTTGTTGTCTATGAGCAGTTCTTC. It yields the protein CASSLEGGRFVVYEQFF.

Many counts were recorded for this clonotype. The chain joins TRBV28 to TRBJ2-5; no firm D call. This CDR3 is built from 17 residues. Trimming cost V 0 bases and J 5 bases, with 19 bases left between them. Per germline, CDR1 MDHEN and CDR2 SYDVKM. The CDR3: CASSLWQSADLGETQYF. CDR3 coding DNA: TGTGCCAGCAGTTTATGGCAGAGCGCCGACCTTGGGGAGACCCAGTACTTC.

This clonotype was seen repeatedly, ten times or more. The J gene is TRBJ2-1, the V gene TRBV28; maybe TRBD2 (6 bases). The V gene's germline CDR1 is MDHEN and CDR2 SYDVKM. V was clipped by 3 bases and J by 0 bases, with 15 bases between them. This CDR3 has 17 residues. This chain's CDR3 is CASSFILAAPSYNEQFF. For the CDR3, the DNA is TGTGCCAGCAGTTTTATACTAGCTGCTCCCTCCTACAATGAGCAGTTCTTC.

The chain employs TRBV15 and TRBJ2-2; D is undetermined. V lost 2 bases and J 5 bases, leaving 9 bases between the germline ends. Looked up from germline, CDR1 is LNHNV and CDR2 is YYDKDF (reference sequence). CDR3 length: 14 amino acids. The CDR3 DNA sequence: TGTGCCACCAGCAGACACGTCGGAACCGGGGAGCTGTTTTTT. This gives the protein CATSRHVGTGELFF.

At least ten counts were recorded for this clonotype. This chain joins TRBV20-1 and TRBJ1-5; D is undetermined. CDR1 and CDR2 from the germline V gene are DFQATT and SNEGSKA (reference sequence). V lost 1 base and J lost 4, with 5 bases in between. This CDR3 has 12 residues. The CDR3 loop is CSARGGNQPQHF. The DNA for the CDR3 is TGCAGTGCTAGAGGAGGGAATCAGCCCCAGCATTTT.

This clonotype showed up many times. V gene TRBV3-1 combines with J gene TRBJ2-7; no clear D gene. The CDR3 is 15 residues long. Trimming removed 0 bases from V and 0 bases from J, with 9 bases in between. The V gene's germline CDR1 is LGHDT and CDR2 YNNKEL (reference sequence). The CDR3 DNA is TGTGCCAGCAGCCAAGATATGCCAAGCTCCTACGAGCAGTACTTC. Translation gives CASSQDMPSSYEQYF.

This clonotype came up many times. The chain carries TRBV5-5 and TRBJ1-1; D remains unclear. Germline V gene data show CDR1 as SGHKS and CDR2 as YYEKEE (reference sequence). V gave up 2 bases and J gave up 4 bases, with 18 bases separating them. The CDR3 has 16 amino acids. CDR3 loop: CASSLPRGGKGTEAFF. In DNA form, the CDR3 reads TGTGCCAGCAGCTTACCCCGGGGAGGAAAAGGCACTGAAGCTTTCTTT.